This T cell receptor (beta chain) is from a study of identical twins. Findings and limits, study-wide: Abundant beta clonotypes from cord blood had fewer insertions, unlike memory repertoires, which showed none. In beta out-of-frame sequences, the excess sharing between twins was weaker.

TCRdb fed the 5' RACE reads into MiXCR, producing one record per CDR3 protein. The sample contains 700,000 or so distinct CDR3 sequences, 8.5% to 9.5% of which appear only once. This clonotype has more than one count but fewer than ten. Its target is unknown. CDR3 length: 15 amino acids. V was trimmed by 5 bases and J by 2 bases, leaving 10 bases between them. The germline V gene encodes CDR1 SGHTA and CDR2 FQGTGA. The sample was also linked to a second study, of yellow fever vaccine responses in identical twins.

This TCR was sampled from a woman younger than 35 in good health. Sequencing was carried out using PBMCs. This sequence joins TRBV7-3 and TRBJ2-6; TRBD2 is a possible D gene (5 bases). The CDR3 sequence: CASSPKAAGANVLTF. Here the CDR3 DNA reads TGTGCCAGCAGCCCTAAAGCGGCTGGGGCCAACGTCCTGACTTTC. The full variable domain, with the rest looked up from reference TRBV7-3 and TRBJ2-6, is GAGVSQTPSNKVTEKGKYVELRCDPISGHTALYWYRQSLGQGPEFLIYFQGTGAADDSGLPNDRFFAVRPEGSVSTLKIQRTERGDSAVYLCASSPKAAGANVLTFGAGSRLTVL.